This T cell receptor (beta chain) comes out of a study of blood T cell repertoires in COVID-19. Study information: Samples came from the United States, Italy and Spain, spanning acute and convalescent COVID-19. The analysed material was cDNA or gDNA that came from T cells, B-cell-depleted T cells, or PBMCs.

In the study's own analysis: Estimates of nucleated cell counts were drawn from the amplification of reference gene primers. Clones were read by immunoSEQ multiplex PCR, and TCRdb kept only the in-frame ones, dropping some. That table is the source of V, J and clone size, and D and trimming were worked out from the DNA. The top ten hold around 25% of the sample, which has 120,000 or so clones, roughly 85% seen once. The origin of this receptor is a human donor in a cohort sampled during active COVID-19. The sequenced sample consisted of peripheral blood.

CDR3 nucleotides: TGTGCCAGCAGCTTAGGAACACGAAGCTCCTACGAGCAGTACTTC. It translates to CASSLGTRSSYEQYF. The chain has TRBV11-2 and TRBJ2-7; D remains unclear. The V gene's germline CDR1 is SGHAT and CDR2 FQNNGV. The germline V and J ends were trimmed by 1 base and 0 bases, with 10 bases remaining between them. The CDR3 has 15 residues.